This T cell receptor beta chain was identified in a study of T cells in Graves' hyperthyroidism and ophthalmopathy. Whole-study results and caveats: A model built on 13 V-J features separated ophthalmopathy from stable hyperthyroidism.

There are 13 residues in the CDR3. The V and J ends lost 6 bases and 5 bases respectively, with 13 bases between them. TCR beta CDR3 region amplification was performed from RNA transcripts. Researchers ran a first-round RT-PCR on the TCR CDR3 using the HTBI primer set. TCRdb re-derived calls from the multiplex PCR reads in MiXCR, one entry per CDR3 protein. Of 640,000 or so distinct CDR3 sequences listed, approximately 15% are singletons. Under 3 months was the duration of disease in ophthalmopathy patients, who also had a Clinical Activity Score of at least 3 and a NOSPECS grade of at least 4. As to this clonotype: Its antigen is as yet unknown.

The receptor was isolated from a woman aged 18-35 years with Graves' ophthalmopathy. Material for sequencing was blood. The chain joins TRBV12-3 or TRBV12-4 to TRBJ2-5; TRBD2 might be the D (6 bases). As DNA, the CDR3 is TGTGCCAGCAGACGGCTAGGAGGGGAGACCCAGTACTTC. Its protein product is CASRRLGGETQYF.